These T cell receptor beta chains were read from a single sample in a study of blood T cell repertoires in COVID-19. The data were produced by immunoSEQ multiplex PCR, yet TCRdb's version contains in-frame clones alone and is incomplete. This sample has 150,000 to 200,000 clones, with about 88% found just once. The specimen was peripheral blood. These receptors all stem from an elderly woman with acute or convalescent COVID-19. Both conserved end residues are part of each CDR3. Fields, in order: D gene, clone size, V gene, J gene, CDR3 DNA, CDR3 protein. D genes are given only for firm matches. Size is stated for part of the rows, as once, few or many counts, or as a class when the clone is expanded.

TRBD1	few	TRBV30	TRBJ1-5	TGTGCCCTTTCCAGGGGGACGGGTCAGCCCCAGCATTTT	CALSRGTGQPQHF
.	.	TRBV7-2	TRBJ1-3	TGTGCCAGCTCCCTGGACAGCCCTCGAGGAAACACCATATATTTT	CASSLDSPRGNTIYF
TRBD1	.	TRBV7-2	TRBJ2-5	TGTGCCAGCAGCAATCGCAGGGGGCTGGGGGAGACCCAGTACTTC	CASSNRRGLGETQYF
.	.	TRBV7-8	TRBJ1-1	TGTGCCAGCAGCCTTAACAGGGCCACGAACACTGAAGCTTTCTTT	CASSLNRATNTEAFF
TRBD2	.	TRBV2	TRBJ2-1	TGTGCCAGCAGTGATGGCGGACTAGCGGGAGTCAATGAGCAGTTCTTC	CASSDGGLAGVNEQFF
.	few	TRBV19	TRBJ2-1	TGTGCCAGTAGTCTGGGGGGACAGCACGCCAATGAGCAGTTCTTC	CASSLGGQHANEQFF
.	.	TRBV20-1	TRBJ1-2	TGCAGTGCCTCAGTATCTAGTGGCTACACCTTC	CSASVSSGYTF
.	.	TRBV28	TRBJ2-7	TGTGCCAGCAGTTTAATCGGGGGACACGAGCAGTACTTC	CASSLIGGHEQYF
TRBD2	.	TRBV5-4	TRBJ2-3	TGTGCCAGCAGCTCAGTAGCGGGGACTGGCACAGATACGCAGTATTTT	CASSSVAGTGTDTQYF
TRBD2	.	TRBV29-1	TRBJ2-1	TGCAGCGTTGGGGGTAGCGGGAGTATATACAATGAGCAGTTCTTC	CSVGGSGSIYNEQFF
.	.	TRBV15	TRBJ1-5	TGTGCCACCAGCAGAGGGGGGCCTAGCAATCAGCCCCAGCATTTT	CATSRGGPSNQPQHF
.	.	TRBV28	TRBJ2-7	TGTGCCAGCAGGGGGCGACAACCCTACGAGCAGTACTTC	CASRGRQPYEQYF
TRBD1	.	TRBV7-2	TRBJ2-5	TGTGCCAGCAGCACAAGAACAGGGGTTGAGACCCAGTACTTC	CASSTRTGVETQYF
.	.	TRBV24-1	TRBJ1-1	TGTGCCACCAGTGATCTAGGGAACACTGAAGCTTTCTTT	CATSDLGNTEAFF
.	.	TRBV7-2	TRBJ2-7	TGTGCCAGCAGCTATACCCTGAGCGAGCAGTACTTC	CASSYTLSEQYF